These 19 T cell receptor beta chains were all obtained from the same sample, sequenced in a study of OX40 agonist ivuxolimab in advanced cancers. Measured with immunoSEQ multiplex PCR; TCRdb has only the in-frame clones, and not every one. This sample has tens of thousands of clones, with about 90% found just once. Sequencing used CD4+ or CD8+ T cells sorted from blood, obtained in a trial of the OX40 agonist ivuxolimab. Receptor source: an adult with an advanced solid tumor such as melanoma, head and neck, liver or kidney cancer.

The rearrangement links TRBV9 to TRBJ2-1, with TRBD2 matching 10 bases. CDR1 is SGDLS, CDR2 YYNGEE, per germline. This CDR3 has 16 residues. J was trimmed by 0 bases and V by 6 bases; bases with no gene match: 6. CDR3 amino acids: CASTEGLAISYNEQFF. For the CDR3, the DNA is TGTGCCAGCACCGAGGGACTAGCGATCTCCTACAATGAGCAGTTCTTC. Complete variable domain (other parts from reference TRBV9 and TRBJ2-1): DSGVTQTPKHLITATGQRVTLRCSPRSGDLSVYWYQQSLDQGLQFLIQYYNGEERAKGNILERFSAQQFPDLHSELNLSSLELGDSALYFCASTEGLAISYNEQFFGPGTRLTVL.

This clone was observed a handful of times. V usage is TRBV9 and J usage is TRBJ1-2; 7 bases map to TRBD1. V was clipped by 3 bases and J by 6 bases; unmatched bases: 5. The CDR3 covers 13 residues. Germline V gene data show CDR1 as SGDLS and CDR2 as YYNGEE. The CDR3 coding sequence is TGTGCCAGCAGCGCCCTCGGGACAGATGGCTACACCTTC. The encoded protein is CASSALGTDGYTF. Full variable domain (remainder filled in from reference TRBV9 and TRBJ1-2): DSGVTQTPKHLITATGQRVTLRCSPRSGDLSVYWYQQSLDQGLQFLIQYYNGEERAKGNILERFSAQQFPDLHSELNLSSLELGDSALYFCASSALGTDGYTFGSGTRLTVV.

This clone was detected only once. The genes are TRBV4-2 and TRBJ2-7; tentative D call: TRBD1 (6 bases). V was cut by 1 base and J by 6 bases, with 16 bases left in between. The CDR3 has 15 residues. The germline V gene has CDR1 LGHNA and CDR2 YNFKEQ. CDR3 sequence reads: CASSQGPGQGLEQYF. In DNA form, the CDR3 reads TGTGCCAGCAGCCAAGGGCCGGGACAAGGGCTCGAGCAGTACTTC.

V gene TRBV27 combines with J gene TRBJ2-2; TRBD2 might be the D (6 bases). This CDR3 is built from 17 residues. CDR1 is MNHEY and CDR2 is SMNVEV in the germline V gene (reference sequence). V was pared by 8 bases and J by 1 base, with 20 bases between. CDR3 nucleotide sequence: TGTGCCAGCGCCCCCCGTGGGAGGAGGGGGAACACCGGGGAGCTGTTTTTT. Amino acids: CASAPRGRRGNTGELFF.

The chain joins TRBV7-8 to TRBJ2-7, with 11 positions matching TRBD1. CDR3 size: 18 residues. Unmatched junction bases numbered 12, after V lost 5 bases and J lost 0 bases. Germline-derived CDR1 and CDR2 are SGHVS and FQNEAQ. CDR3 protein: CASSARPGTGGLSYEQYV. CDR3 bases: TGTGCCAGCAGCGCGCGACCCGGGACAGGGGGACTCTCCTACGAGCAGTACGTC.

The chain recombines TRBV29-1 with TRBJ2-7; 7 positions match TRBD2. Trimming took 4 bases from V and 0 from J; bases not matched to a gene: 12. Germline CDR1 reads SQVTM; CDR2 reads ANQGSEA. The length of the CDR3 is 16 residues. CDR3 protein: CSVGGEGKKSSYEQYV. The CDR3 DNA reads TGCAGCGTTGGAGGGGAGGGGAAAAAAAGCTCCTACGAGCAGTACGTC.

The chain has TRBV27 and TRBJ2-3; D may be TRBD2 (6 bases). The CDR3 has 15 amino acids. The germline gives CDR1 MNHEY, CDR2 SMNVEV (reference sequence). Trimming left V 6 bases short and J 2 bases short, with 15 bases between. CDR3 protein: CASSPTSRNTDTQYF. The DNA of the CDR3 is TGTGCCAGCAGCCCCACTAGCAGAAACACAGATACGCAGTATTTT.

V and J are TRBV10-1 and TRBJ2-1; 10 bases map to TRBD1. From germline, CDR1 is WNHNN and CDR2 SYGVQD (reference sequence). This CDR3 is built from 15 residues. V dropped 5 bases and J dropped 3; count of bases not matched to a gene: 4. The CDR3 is CASSPTGGVYNEQFF. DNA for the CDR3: TGCGCCAGCAGTCCGACAGGGGGCGTCTACAATGAGCAGTTCTTC.

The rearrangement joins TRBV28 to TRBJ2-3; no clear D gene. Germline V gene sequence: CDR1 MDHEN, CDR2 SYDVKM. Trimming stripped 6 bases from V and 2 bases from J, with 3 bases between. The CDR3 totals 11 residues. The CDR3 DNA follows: TGTGCCAGCAGCCTCACAGATACGCAGTATTTT. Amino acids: CASSLTDTQYF.

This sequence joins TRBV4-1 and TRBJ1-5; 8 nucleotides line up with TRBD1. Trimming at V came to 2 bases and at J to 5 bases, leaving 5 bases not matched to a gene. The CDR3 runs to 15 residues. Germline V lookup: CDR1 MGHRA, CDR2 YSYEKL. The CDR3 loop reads CASSQTTGGYQPQHF. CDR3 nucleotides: TGCGCCAGCAGCCAAACTACAGGGGGTTATCAGCCCCAGCATTTT.

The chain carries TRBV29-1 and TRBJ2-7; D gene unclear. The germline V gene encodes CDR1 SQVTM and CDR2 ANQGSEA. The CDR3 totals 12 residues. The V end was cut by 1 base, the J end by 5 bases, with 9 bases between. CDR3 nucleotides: TGCAGCGTTGAAGGGCAGAAAAACGAGCAGTACTTC. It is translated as CSVEGQKNEQYF.

CDR3 nucleotides: TGTGCCAGCAGCCAAGACAACGGACTAGCGGGGGGCTCGAACACCGGGGAGCTGTTTTTT. Residues: CASSQDNGLAGGSNTGELFF. This sequence joins TRBV4-2 and TRBJ2-2; 14 nucleotides line up with TRBD2. The CDR3 sequence is 20 residues long. The V gene end was trimmed by 0 bases and the J gene end by 0 bases; junction bases not matched to a gene: 6. Looked up from germline, CDR1 is LGHNA and CDR2 is YNFKEQ.

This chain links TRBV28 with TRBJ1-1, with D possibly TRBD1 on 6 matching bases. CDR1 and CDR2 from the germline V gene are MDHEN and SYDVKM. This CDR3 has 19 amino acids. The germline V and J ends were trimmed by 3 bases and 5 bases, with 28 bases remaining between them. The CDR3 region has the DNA TGTGCCAGCAGTTTTACTACTGGGGGGGGCCGCGTCTCACTGACTGAAGCTTTCTTT. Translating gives CASSFTTGGGRVSLTEAFF.

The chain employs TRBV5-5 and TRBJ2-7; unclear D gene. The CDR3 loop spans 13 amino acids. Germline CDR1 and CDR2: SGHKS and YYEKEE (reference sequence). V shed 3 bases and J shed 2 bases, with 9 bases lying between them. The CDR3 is CASSSSGTYEQYF. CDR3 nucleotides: TGTGCCAGCAGCTCCTCAGGTACCTACGAGCAGTACTTC.

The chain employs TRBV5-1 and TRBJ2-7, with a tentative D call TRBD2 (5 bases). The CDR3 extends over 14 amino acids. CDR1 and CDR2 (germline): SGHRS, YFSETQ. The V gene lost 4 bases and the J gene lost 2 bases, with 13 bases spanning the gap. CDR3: CASSHIDGTYEQYV. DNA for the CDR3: TGCGCCAGCAGCCATATAGACGGGACCTACGAGCAGTACGTC.

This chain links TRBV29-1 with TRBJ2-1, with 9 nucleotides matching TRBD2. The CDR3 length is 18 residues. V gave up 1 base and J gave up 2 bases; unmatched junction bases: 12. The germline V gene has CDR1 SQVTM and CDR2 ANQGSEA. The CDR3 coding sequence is TGCAGCGTTGAAGGATTGCCCCGCGGGACTAGCCCCTACAATGAGCAGTTCTTC. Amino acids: CSVEGLPRGTSPYNEQFF.

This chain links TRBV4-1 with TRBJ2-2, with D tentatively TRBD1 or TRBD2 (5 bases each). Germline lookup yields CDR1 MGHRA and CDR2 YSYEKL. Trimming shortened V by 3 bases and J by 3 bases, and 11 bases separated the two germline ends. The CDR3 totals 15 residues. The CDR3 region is CASSQGTTYTGELFF. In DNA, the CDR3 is TGCGCCAGCAGCCAGGGGACCACGTACACCGGGGAGCTGTTTTTT.

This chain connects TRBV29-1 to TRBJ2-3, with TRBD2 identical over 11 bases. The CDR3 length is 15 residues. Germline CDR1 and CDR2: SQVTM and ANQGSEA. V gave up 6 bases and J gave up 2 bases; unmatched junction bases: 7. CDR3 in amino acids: CSVILAGAPTDTQYF. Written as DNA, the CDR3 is TGCAGCGTCATACTAGCGGGGGCCCCCACAGATACGCAGTATTTT.

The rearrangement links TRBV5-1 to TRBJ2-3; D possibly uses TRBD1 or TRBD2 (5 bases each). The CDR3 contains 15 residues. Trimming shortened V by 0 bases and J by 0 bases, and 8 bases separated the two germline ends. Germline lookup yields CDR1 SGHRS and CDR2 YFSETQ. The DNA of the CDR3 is TGCGCCAGCAGCTTGGTTTGGGGGAGCACAGATACGCAGTATTTT. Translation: CASSLVWGSTDTQYF.